These T cell receptor beta chains were read from a single sample in a study of blood T cell repertoires in COVID-19. Assay used: immunoSEQ multiplex PCR; TCRdb lists only in-frame clones, some missing. Of some 90,000 clones in the sample, around 87% were seen once. Sequencing used peripheral blood. Source of these receptors: a woman older than 75 with active or convalescent COVID-19. Both conserved end residues are part of each CDR3. D genes are given only for firm matches. Size values are once, few and many counts, or a class for expanded clones, and some rows have none.

>TRBV6-5|TRBJ1-2|.|TRBD1
CASSYDREGYTF
TGTGCCAGCAGTTATGACAGGGAGGGCTACACCTTC
>TRBV4-1|TRBJ2-1|.|TRBD2
CASSQEGSGGSSYNEQFF
TGCGCCAGCAGCCAAGAGGGTTCGGGAGGGAGCTCCTACAATGAGCAGTTCTTC
>TRBV5-4|TRBJ2-5|.|TRBD2
CASSSGTSGRETQYF
TGTGCCAGCAGCTCCGGGACTAGCGGGAGAGAGACCCAGTACTTC
>TRBV2|TRBJ2-5|.|.
CASSEVGGAAQETQYF
TGTGCCAGCAGTGAAGTTGGGGGGGCTGCCCAAGAGACCCAGTACTTC
>TRBV7-2|TRBJ2-5|.|.
CASRKNQGKQETQYF
TGTGCCAGCAGGAAGAATCAGGGGAAACAAGAGACCCAGTACTTC
>TRBV29-1|TRBJ1-2|.|.
CSALGGFIGLRDGYTF
TGCAGCGCCCTGGGGGGGTTCATTGGATTGAGGGATGGCTACACCTTC
>TRBV5-4|TRBJ2-2|.|TRBD2
CASSLDPGLAVTGELFF
TGTGCCAGCAGCTTGGATCCCGGACTAGCGGTCACCGGGGAGCTGTTTTTT
>TRBV11-2|TRBJ2-5|once|.
CASSFRGIRETQYF
TGTGCCAGCAGCTTTCGGGGGATTCGGGAGACCCAGTACTTC
>TRBV6-2/TRBV6-3|TRBJ1-4|.|.
CASSSPATNEKLFF
TGTGCCAGCAGTTCCCCGGCAACTAATGAAAAACTGTTTTTT
>TRBV11-2|TRBJ1-3|.|.
CASSLEQNFLGNTIYF
TGTGCCAGCAGCTTAGAACAGAATTTCCTCGGAAACACCATATATTTT
>TRBV10-3|TRBJ2-7|.|TRBD1
CAISESGTGEQYF
TGTGCCATCAGTGAGTCGGGGACAGGAGAGCAGTACTTC
>TRBV18|TRBJ1-1|.|.
CASSPTQANTEAFF
TGTGCCAGCTCACCAACACAGGCGAACACTGAAGCTTTCTTT
>TRBV7-2|TRBJ1-5|once|TRBD1
CASSLERGLGNQPQHF
TGTGCCAGCAGCTTAGAAAGGGGGCTAGGCAATCAGCCCCAGCATTTT
>TRBV11-2|TRBJ2-7|.|TRBD2
CASNPGTSSFEQYF
TGTGCCAGCAACCCGGGGACTAGCTCATTCGAGCAGTACTTC
>TRBV2|TRBJ2-7|once|.
CASSVRQTSDEQYF
TGTGCCAGCAGTGTCAGACAGACTTCGGACGAGCAGTACTTC
>TRBV19|TRBJ2-7|.|.
CASSSTGKSYEQYF
TGTGCCAGTAGTTCAACAGGTAAATCCTACGAGCAGTACTTC
>TRBV7-2|TRBJ2-5|.|TRBD1
CASSEGTGKETQYF
TGTGCCAGCAGCGAGGGGACAGGGAAAGAGACCCAGTACTTC
>TRBV4-3|TRBJ2-3|.|TRBD2
CASSQQPAGGRDTQYF
TGCGCCAGCAGCCAACAGCCCGCGGGGGGCAGAGATACGCAGTATTTT
>TRBV5-6|TRBJ2-7|.|TRBD2
CASSELAGAGEQYF
TGTGCCAGCAGCGAACTAGCGGGAGCAGGCGAGCAGTACTTC
>TRBV15|TRBJ2-7|.|.
CATTAGVGYEQYF
TGTGCCACCACTGCCGGGGTGGGCTACGAGCAGTACTTC
>TRBV9|TRBJ1-2|.|.
CASSVEGDYGYTF
TGTGCCAGCAGCGTAGAAGGGGACTATGGCTACACCTTC
>TRBV6-1|TRBJ2-7|.|TRBD1
CASRSADRGWYEQYF
TGTGCCAGCAGGTCTGCGGACAGGGGATGGTACGAGCAGTACTTC
>TRBV28|TRBJ1-4|.|TRBD1
CASRNRDSREKLFF
TGTGCCAGCAGGAATCGGGACAGTCGGGAAAAACTGTTTTTT
>TRBV2|TRBJ2-7|.|.
CASRRGLIYEQYF
TGTGCCAGCAGGCGGGGCCTCATCTACGAGCAGTACTTC
>TRBV12-3/TRBV12-4|TRBJ1-5|once|.
CASSFLGNQPQHF
TGTGCCAGCAGTTTTCTTGGCAATCAGCCCCAGCATTTT
>TRBV28|TRBJ1-1|.|.
CASSLIGEGLNTEAFF
TGTGCCAGCAGCTTGATTGGGGAGGGACTGAACACTGAAGCTTTCTTT
>TRBV25-1|TRBJ2-3|.|TRBD2
CASSEAGVTDTQYF
TGTGCCAGCAGTGAAGCGGGAGTCACAGATACGCAGTATTTT
>TRBV6-5|TRBJ2-1|.|.
CASIKGEGEQFF
TGTGCCAGCATAAAGGGGGAAGGGGAGCAGTTCTTC
>TRBV18|TRBJ2-1|.|.
CASSGQGAVSYNEQFF
TGTGCCAGCTCAGGACAAGGAGCTGTCTCCTACAATGAGCAGTTCTTC
>TRBV27|TRBJ2-7|.|TRBD2
CASSSVVAGGQHRGEQYF
TGTGCCAGCAGTTCGGTAGTAGCGGGAGGCCAACACCGCGGCGAGCAGTACTTC
>TRBV7-9|TRBJ1-2|.|.
CASSPRVGVAGDDGYTF
TGTGCCAGCAGCCCTCGCGTGGGCGTGGCAGGGGACGATGGCTACACCTTC
>TRBV3-1/TRBV3-2|TRBJ2-7|.|.
CASSQGDKVNEQYF
TGTGCCAGCAGCCAAGGGGACAAGGTTAACGAGCAGTACTTC
>TRBV5-1|TRBJ2-2|once|.
CASRRSNTGELFF
TGCGCCAGCAGGCGCTCCAACACCGGGGAGCTGTTTTTT
>TRBV27|TRBJ1-1|once|TRBD1
CASSTNRQGRTEAFF
TGTGCCAGCAGTACAAACAGACAGGGGAGGACTGAAGCTTTCTTT
>TRBV4-3|TRBJ1-2|.|TRBD1
CASSQSFTTGGIGYTF
TGCGCCAGCAGCCAATCCTTCACGACAGGGGGCATCGGCTACACCTTC
>TRBV14|TRBJ2-1|.|.
CASTHGVYNEQFF
TGTGCCAGCACCCACGGGGTTTACAATGAGCAGTTCTTC
>TRBV15|TRBJ1-5|.|TRBD1
CATSRDGTGNNQPQHF
TGTGCCACCAGCAGAGATGGGACAGGGAACAATCAGCCCCAGCATTTT
>TRBV28|TRBJ2-7|.|.
CASRSVWEQYF
TGTGCCAGCAGAAGCGTCTGGGAGCAGTACTTC
>TRBV5-1|TRBJ2-7|.|.
CASSLGDLATYEQYF
TGCGCCAGCAGCTTGGGAGATTTAGCGACCTACGAGCAGTACTTC
>TRBV27|TRBJ1-2|once|.
CASSTTRQTSNYGYTF
TGTGCCAGCAGTACCACGCGACAAACGTCTAACTATGGCTACACCTTC
>TRBV6-5|TRBJ2-1|.|TRBD2
CASLGLADHNEQFF
TGTGCCAGCCTAGGACTAGCGGACCACAATGAGCAGTTCTTC
>TRBV3-1/TRBV3-2|TRBJ2-1|.|TRBD2
CASSQKRTSGRGNEQFF
TGTGCCAGCAGCCAAAAGAGGACTAGCGGGAGAGGCAATGAGCAGTTCTTC
>TRBV5-1|TRBJ1-1|.|TRBD1
CASSPSPGTGVGAFF
TGCGCCAGCAGCCCTAGTCCCGGGACAGGGGTTGGAGCTTTCTTT
>TRBV18|TRBJ2-7|.|TRBD2
CASSPTIPSSGYEQYF
TGTGCCAGCTCACCTACAATTCCGTCTAGCGGCTACGAGCAGTACTTC
>TRBV28|TRBJ1-2|once|TRBD1
CASTGTGPYYGYTF
TGTGCCAGCACCGGGACAGGGCCGTACTATGGCTACACCTTC
>TRBV6-5|TRBJ1-2|.|TRBD1
CASSNPPDRDGGYTF
TGTGCCAGCAGTAACCCCCCGGACAGGGATGGTGGCTACACCTTC
>TRBV18|TRBJ2-2|.|TRBD2
CASSPGLAGPTGELFF
TGTGCCAGCTCACCAGGACTAGCGGGTCCCACCGGGGAGCTGTTTTTT
>TRBV11-2|TRBJ2-7|.|TRBD2
CASSIRGTSRDYEQYF
TGTGCCAGCAGCATTAGGGGGACTAGCCGTGACTACGAGCAGTACTTC
>TRBV7-2|TRBJ2-2|.|TRBD1
CASSPRQGTGELFF
TGTGCCAGCAGCCCACGACAGGGGACCGGGGAGCTGTTTTTT
>TRBV13|TRBJ1-2|.|.
CASSLQGRGYGYTF
TGTGCCAGCAGCTTACAGGGCAGGGGCTATGGCTACACCTTC
>TRBV27|TRBJ2-1|few|.
CAAAGGGAYNEQFF
TGTGCCGCAGCTGGAGGGGGCGCCTACAATGAGCAGTTCTTC
>TRBV27|TRBJ2-1|.|.
CASSRRRAGFNEQFF
TGTGCCAGCAGCCGAAGGAGGGCCGGGTTCAATGAGCAGTTCTTC
>TRBV10-3|TRBJ2-7|.|.
CAISDPWTKSYEQYF
TGTGCCATCAGTGATCCCTGGACTAAATCCTACGAGCAGTACTTC
>TRBV6-5|TRBJ1-6|.|.
CASGHGYDSPLHF
TGTGCCAGTGGACATGGTTATGATTCACCCCTCCACTTT
>TRBV27|TRBJ2-7|.|.
CASSLRGGIVYEQYF
TGTGCCAGCAGTTTAAGGGGGGGCATCGTTTACGAGCAGTACTTC
>TRBV7-2|TRBJ1-2|.|TRBD1
CASSPMTGRTNYGYTF
TGTGCCAGCAGCCCCATGACAGGGCGAACTAACTATGGCTACACCTTC
>TRBV3-1/TRBV3-2|TRBJ2-5|.|TRBD2
CASSQSWPGGGVETQYF
TGTGCCAGCAGCCAAAGTTGGCCGGGAGGGGGTGTAGAGACCCAGTACTTC
>TRBV7-3|TRBJ1-1|.|TRBD1
CASSLTALGGPYASRTGGTEAFF
TGTGCCAGCAGCTTAACGGCCCTGGGCGGTCCTTATGCCTCGAGGACAGGGGGCACTGAAGCTTTCTTT
>TRBV2|TRBJ2-1|.|.
CASSKDRSSYNEQFF
TGTGCCAGCTCGAAAGACCGGAGCTCCTACAATGAGCAGTTCTTC